The rows below give T cell receptor beta chains drawn from one sample of a study of CD8 T cells in Susac syndrome. TCRdb analysed the immunoSEQ multiplex PCR reads with MiXCR anew, one entry per CDR3 protein. The profile shows approximately 300,000 distinct CDR3 sequences, 85% of them singletons. The specimen was CD8+ T cells from PBMCs. These receptors all come from a human donor with multiple sclerosis. Each CDR3 is given with its conserved first and last residue. The D gene is left open where the match is weak. The size field is filled for only some rows; it gives once, few, many or a size class.

v_gene: TRBV3-1; abundance: NA; d_gene: NA; j_gene: TRBJ2-7; CDR3nt: TGTGCCAGCAGCCAAGAAGCCCCCATCGCGTATGGCTCCTACGAGCAGTACTTC; CDR3aa: CASSQEAPIAYGSYEQYF
v_gene: TRBV4-3; abundance: NA; d_gene: NA; j_gene: TRBJ2-2; CDR3nt: TGCGCCAGCAGCCAAATGGGGGGATCTGACACCGGGGAGCTGTTTTTT; CDR3aa: CASSQMGGSDTGELFF
v_gene: TRBV5-4; abundance: NA; d_gene: TRBD2; j_gene: TRBJ2-7; CDR3nt: TGTGCCAGCAGCTTGATCCTAGCGGACAACTACGAGCAGTACTTC; CDR3aa: CASSLILADNYEQYF
v_gene: TRBV5-6; abundance: NA; d_gene: NA; j_gene: TRBJ2-2; CDR3nt: TGTGCCAGCAGCTTGGTTGGTAGCATGGGGAACGGGGAGCTGTTTTTT; CDR3aa: CASSLVGSMGNGELFF
v_gene: TRBV20-1; abundance: NA; d_gene: NA; j_gene: TRBJ1-5; CDR3nt: TGCAGTGCTACTCGAGGGACGGAGAATCAGCCCCAGCATTTT; CDR3aa: CSATRGTENQPQHF
v_gene: TRBV4-2; abundance: NA; d_gene: NA; j_gene: TRBJ2-2; CDR3nt: TGTGCCAGCAGCCAAGATTCATTACTGGGCCTCTCCAACACCGGGGAGCTGTTTTTT; CDR3aa: CASSQDSLLGLSNTGELFF
v_gene: TRBV7-9; abundance: NA; d_gene: NA; j_gene: TRBJ2-6; CDR3nt: TGTGCCAGCAGCCGGGTAGGGTACTCTGGGGCCAACGTCCTGACTTTC; CDR3aa: CASSRVGYSGANVLTF
v_gene: TRBV27; abundance: few; d_gene: NA; j_gene: TRBJ2-7; CDR3nt: TGTGCCAGCAGTCTGGGCCTTTACTACGAGCAGTACTTC; CDR3aa: CASSLGLYYEQYF
v_gene: TRBV19; abundance: once; d_gene: TRBD2; j_gene: TRBJ2-1; CDR3nt: TGTGCCAGTAGTGTCGGGACTAGTATCTACAATGAGCAGTTCTTC; CDR3aa: CASSVGTSIYNEQFF
v_gene: TRBV4-1; abundance: NA; d_gene: NA; j_gene: TRBJ1-2; CDR3nt: TGCGCCAGCAGCCAAGTTACCCCCCTTGACGGCTACACCTTC; CDR3aa: CASSQVTPLDGYTF
v_gene: TRBV7-9; abundance: NA; d_gene: NA; j_gene: TRBJ1-1; CDR3nt: TGTGCCAGCAGTTTACAAGGGAGCACTGAAGCTTTCTTT; CDR3aa: CASSLQGSTEAFF
v_gene: TRBV4-1; abundance: NA; d_gene: NA; j_gene: TRBJ1-1; CDR3nt: TGCGCCAGCAGCCAAGGAGTCACAGGGTTTTATGAAGTTTTCTTT; CDR3aa: CASSQGVTGFYEVFF
v_gene: TRBV28; abundance: NA; d_gene: TRBD2; j_gene: TRBJ2-3; CDR3nt: TGTGCCAGCAGTTATACTAGCGATAGCACAGATACGCAGTATTTT; CDR3aa: CASSYTSDSTDTQYF
v_gene: TRBV11-2; abundance: NA; d_gene: NA; j_gene: TRBJ2-7; CDR3nt: TGTGCCAGCAGCTTACTTGGCACCATAGCGAGGAAGTACTTC; CDR3aa: CASSLLGTIARKYF
v_gene: TRBV6-2/TRBV6-3; abundance: NA; d_gene: TRBD1; j_gene: TRBJ1-1; CDR3nt: TGTGCCAGCGGCTTCAACAACAGGGGTTGGACTGAAGCTTTCTTT; CDR3aa: CASGFNNRGWTEAFF
v_gene: TRBV9; abundance: NA; d_gene: TRBD1; j_gene: TRBJ1-2; CDR3nt: TGTGCCAGCAGCGCACCCGAGGGGGCGGTAGGCTATGGCTACACCTTC; CDR3aa: CASSAPEGAVGYGYTF